Each of the 28 T cell receptor beta chains below was sequenced from the same sample in a study of T cells in Graves' hyperthyroidism and ophthalmopathy. Template material for amplifying TCR beta CDR3 regions consisted of RNA transcripts. HTBI primers drove first-round RT-PCR of the TCR CDR3. Each CDR3 protein gets one entry after TCRdb re-called the multiplex PCR reads with MiXCR. The sample lists 300,000 to 400,000 distinct CDR3 sequences; approximately 15% were seen once. The sequenced sample was blood. Receptors were obtained from a young woman with Graves' hyperthyroidism.

This clonotype was observed many times. The rearrangement joins TRBV2 to TRBJ2-1, with TRBD2 identical over 8 bases. The ends lost 5 bases at V and 5 bases at J; junction bases unmatched: 2. Germline V CDR1 and CDR2: SNHLY, FYNNEI. The CDR3 runs to 13 residues. CDR3 residues: CASSLAGDNEQFF. CDR3 nucleotides: TGTGCCAGCAGTCTAGCGGGCGACAATGAGCAGTTCTTC.

This clonotype has ten or more counts. The chain recombines TRBV6-2 or TRBV6-3 with TRBJ1-5; D uncertain. From germline, CDR1 is MNHEY and CDR2 SVGEGT. The CDR3 loop spans 15 amino acids. V was clipped by 5 bases and J by 6 bases, with 17 bases between them. CDR3 DNA sequence: TGTGCCAGCAGTCCCCCTCCCGGGTATGCTCAGCCCCAGCATTTT. It translates to CASSPPPGYAQPQHF.

This clonotype was counted ten times or more. CDR3 nucleotides: TGTGCCAGCAGTCTTCCCACAGGGGGGGGCCAAGAGACCCAGTACTTC. The encoded protein is CASSLPTGGGQETQYF. The chain has TRBV12-3 or TRBV12-4 and TRBJ2-5, with D possibly being TRBD1 (8 bases). V was shortened by 5 bases and J by 1 base, with 17 bases between the two germline ends. The CDR3 contains 16 residues.

This clonotype was seen just once. Possible read error: a much larger clone is one base away. The chain has TRBV20-1 and TRBJ1-2, with D possibly TRBD1 on 5 matching bases. There are 13 residues in the CDR3. V lost 5 bases and J 10 bases, leaving 20 bases between the germline ends. Germline V lookup: CDR1 DFQATT, CDR2 SNEGSKA (reference sequence). The CDR3 DNA sequence: TGCAGTGCTCCCCCGGACCTGGCGGGGGACTACACCTTC. Encoded protein: CSAPPDLAGDYTF.

This clonotype appeared many times. J is TRBJ2-5 and V is TRBV12-3 or TRBV12-4; a possible D gene is TRBD2 (5 bases). The CDR3 sequence is 14 residues long. Deletions cut 5 bases from V and 3 bases from J, with 13 bases between. CDR3 sequence (DNA): TGTGCCAGCAGTCCCTGGGAGAGCAAAGAGACCCAGTACTTC. Translation: CASSPWESKETQYF.

This clonotype was found many times. The chain combines TRBV7-2 with TRBJ2-3; D may correspond to TRBD1 or TRBD2 (5 bases each). Germline values: CDR1 SGHTA, CDR2 FQGNSA. This CDR3 comprises 14 residues. With 4 bases removed from V and 2 bases from J, the gap between germline ends came to 10 bases. This CDR3 is CASSSGPLTDTQYF. For the CDR3, the DNA is TGTGCCAGCAGCTCGGGGCCCCTCACAGATACGCAGTATTTT. The full variable domain, in which reference TRBV7-2 and TRBJ2-3 provide the parts outside the CDR3, is GAGVSQSPSNKVTEKGKDVELRCDPISGHTALYWYRQSLGQGLEFLIYFQGNSAPDKSGLPSDRFSAERTGGSVSTLTIQRTQQEDSAVYLCASSSGPLTDTQYFGPGTRLTVL.

This clonotype was found many times. The chain couples TRBV29-1 to TRBJ2-7; D is unresolved. Germline CDR1 and CDR2: SQVTM and ANQGSEA. Trimming took off 7 bases at V and 2 bases at J, with 15 bases between the two ends. The CDR3 spans 13 residues. The CDR3 loop is CSATTPGAYEQYF. For the CDR3, the DNA is TGCAGCGCCACCACGCCAGGAGCCTACGAGCAGTACTTC.

This clonotype was seen only a few times. J is TRBJ2-7 and V is TRBV28, with D tentatively TRBD1 or TRBD2 (5 bases each). Trimming pared 7 bases from V and 4 bases from J, leaving 20 bases between. CDR1 is MDHEN and CDR2 is SYDVKM in the germline V gene. The CDR3 is 15 amino acids. CDR3 nucleotide sequence: TGTGCCAGCACCGCCCGACTACGCCGACAGTACGAGCAGTACTTC. Protein: CASTARLRRQYEQYF.

The chain links TRBV19 to TRBJ1-1; 7 positions match TRBD1. CDR3 length: 16 residues. The junction had 9 bases not matched to a gene; V was cut back by 1 base and J by 4 bases. Germline V gene lookup returns CDR1 LNHDA and CDR2 SQIVND (reference sequence). The DNA for the CDR3 is TGTGCCAGTAGTATAGCCCCCTACAGGGGCGGCACTGAAGCTTTCTTT. It is translated as CASSIAPYRGGTEAFF. The entire variable domain, with the rest obtained from reference TRBV19 and TRBJ1-1, is as follows: DGGITQSPKYLFRKEGQNVTLSCEQNLNHDAMYWYRQDPGQGLRLIYYSQIVNDFQKGDIAEGYSVSREKKESFPLTVTSAQKNPTAFYLCASSIAPYRGGTEAFFGQGTRLTVV.

In its sample, this clonotype was seen many times. The rearrangement links TRBV28 to TRBJ2-7; the D is unclear. The CDR3 is 11 residues long. From germline, CDR1 is MDHEN and CDR2 SYDVKM. V dropped 5 bases and J dropped 3 bases, with 5 bases sitting between them. For the CDR3, the DNA is TGTGCCAGCAGTCTGATCTACGAGCAGTACTTC. Protein sequence: CASSLIYEQYF.

This clonotype came up many times. J is TRBJ1-1 and V is TRBV6-1; D uncertain. V was shortened by 6 bases and J by 1 base, with 9 bases between the two germline ends. Looked up from germline, CDR1 is MNHNS and CDR2 is SASEGT. The CDR3 is made up of 13 amino acids. The CDR3 coding sequence is TGTGCCAGCAGACTCAGTTGGAACACTGAAGCTTTCTTT. Translating it yields CASRLSWNTEAFF.

This clonotype was detected ten times or more. This chain links TRBV30 with TRBJ2-3; 7 nucleotides line up with TRBD2. The J segment lost 0 bases and the V segment lost 6 bases, leaving 6 bases of the junction unmatched. Germline V CDR1 and CDR2: GTSNPN, SVGIG (reference sequence). The CDR3 spans 14 residues. The DNA of the CDR3 is TGTGCCTGCACCTCTAGCGGAAGCACAGATACGCAGTATTTT. Its translation: CACTSSGSTDTQYF.

This clonotype was detected only a few times. The genes are TRBV28 and TRBJ1-1; D gene ambiguous. Trimming stripped 8 bases from V and 4 bases from J, with 11 bases between. Germline-derived CDR1 and CDR2 are MDHEN and SYDVKM. This CDR3 is built from 12 residues. The CDR3 DNA sequence: TGTGCCAGCCCCCCAGGAAGCACTGAAGCTTTCTTT. As protein: CASPPGSTEAFF.

V usage is TRBV30 and J usage is TRBJ1-5; tentative D call: TRBD1 (5 bases). The CDR3 loop spans 14 amino acids. Germline CDR1 and CDR2: GTSNPN and SVGIG (reference sequence). V lost 1 base and J 7 bases, leaving 14 bases between the germline ends. CDR3 sequence reads: CAWSGGTGKQPQHF. CDR3 DNA: TGTGCCTGGAGTGGTGGGACGGGTAAACAGCCCCAGCATTTT.

This clonotype was detected many times. The V gene is TRBV2, the J gene TRBJ1-1; TRBD1 might be the D (5 bases). CDR3 length: 13 amino acids. Germline V CDR1 and CDR2: SNHLY, FYNNEI. V shed 2 bases and J shed 5 bases, with 9 bases lying between them. CDR3 bases: TGTGCCAGCAGTGAACAGGGAAGGACTGAAGCTTTCTTT. This sequence encodes CASSEQGRTEAFF.

The V call is TRBV18, the J call TRBJ2-5; either TRBD1 or TRBD2 may fit D (5 bases each). The CDR3 runs 14 residues. With 1 base removed from V and 13 bases from J, the gap between germline ends came to 19 bases. Germline CDR1 KGHSH, CDR2 LQKENI. DNA of the CDR3: TGTGCCAGCTCACCACTTCGGGACCAAAGTATAGCGTACTTC. This sequence encodes CASSPLRDQSIAYF.

Ten or more counts support this clonotype. The chain has TRBV6-1 and TRBJ2-7; maybe TRBD1 (6 bases). The CDR3 covers 14 residues. Germline CDR1 MNHNS, CDR2 SASEGT. Between the trimmed V and J ends, which lost 6 bases and 4 bases, there was a span of 16 bases. CDR3 DNA sequence: TGTGCCAGCAGACTGGGACAATTTGCGTACGAGCAGTACTTC. Residues: CASRLGQFAYEQYF.

Only a few counts were recorded for this clonotype. The V call is TRBV5-4, the J call TRBJ2-1; 9 nucleotides line up with TRBD2. The CDR3 has 16 residues. V shed 0 bases, J shed 8 bases, and the junction held 9 bases outside the gene matches. CDR1 and CDR2 from the germline V gene are SGHNT and YYREEE (reference sequence). CDR3 amino acids: CASSLAFMVAGDEQFF. In DNA form, the CDR3 reads TGTGCCAGCAGCTTGGCTTTCATGGTAGCGGGAGATGAGCAGTTCTTC.

This chain joins TRBV6-2 or TRBV6-3 and TRBJ1-5; maybe TRBD1 (5 bases). The CDR3 has 18 residues. Deletions cut 5 bases from V and 3 bases from J, with 23 bases between. Per germline, CDR1 MNHEY and CDR2 SVGEGT. In nucleotides, the CDR3 is TGTGCCAGCAGTGGAAGGGAGGGGATCCTTATGCCCAATCAGCCCCAGCATTTT. Residues: CASSGREGILMPNQPQHF.

This clonotype was detected ten times or more. The chain has TRBV27 and TRBJ2-5; D may match TRBD1 or TRBD2 (5 bases each). CDR3 size: 14 residues. V lost 3 bases, J lost 4 bases, and 12 bases lay in between. Germline V gives CDR1 MNHEY, CDR2 SMNVEV (reference sequence). This CDR3 reads CASSFSRGGETQYF. The CDR3 coding sequence is TGTGCCAGCAGTTTTTCCCGGGGCGGAGAGACCCAGTACTTC.

V is TRBV30 and J is TRBJ1-4; tentatively, D is TRBD1 (6 bases). The CDR3 sequence is 14 residues long. CDR1 and CDR2 from the germline V gene are GTSNPN and SVGIG (reference sequence). V was trimmed by 7 bases and J by 8 bases, leaving 20 bases between them. DNA of the CDR3: TGTGCCTTAAACGCGCCAGGGGTCGGCGAAAAACTGTTTTTT. It translates to CALNAPGVGEKLFF.

This clonotype showed up just a few times. This rearrangement joins TRBV9 to TRBJ2-2; 10 bases line up with TRBD2. Germline CDR1 reads SGDLS; CDR2 reads YYNGEE. The CDR3 is 15 amino acids. V was clipped by 6 bases and J by 1 base; unmatched bases: 3. CDR3 loop: CASTASGRNTGELFF. Here the CDR3 DNA reads TGTGCCAGCACCGCTAGCGGGAGGAACACCGGGGAGCTGTTTTTT.

This clonotype was picked up many times. The J gene is TRBJ1-2, the V gene TRBV2; TRBD1 might be the D (5 bases). Germline CDR1 is SNHLY and CDR2 is FYNNEI. CDR3 length equals 14 residues. Trimming took 4 bases from V and 3 from J, leaving 12 bases between them. CDR3 sequence reads: CASSAVQGDYGYTF. For the CDR3, the DNA is TGTGCCAGCAGTGCGGTTCAGGGTGACTATGGCTACACCTTC.

This rearrangement joins TRBV20-1 to TRBJ1-1, with unresolved D. The V gene's germline CDR1 is DFQATT and CDR2 SNEGSKA (reference sequence). Trimming pared 3 bases from V and 5 bases from J, leaving 7 bases between. This CDR3 spans 11 amino acids. The CDR3 here is CSASPGTEAFF. The CDR3 coding sequence is TGCAGTGCTAGCCCGGGAACTGAAGCTTTCTTT.

This clonotype came up once. The chain is built from TRBV4-2 and TRBJ2-3; D unclear. CDR3 length: 14 amino acids. V shed 4 bases and J shed 5 bases, with 13 bases lying between them. Germline CDR1 reads LGHNA; CDR2 reads YNFKEQ. The CDR3 DNA reads as TGTGCCAGCAGCCCGGACCAACCGGAAGATACGCAGTATTTT. Residues: CASSPDQPEDTQYF.

The gene calls are TRBV19 and TRBJ2-7; no clear D gene. Germline lookup yields CDR1 LNHDA and CDR2 SQIVND (reference sequence). The V gene lost 3 bases and the J gene lost 2 bases, with 8 bases spanning the gap. The CDR3 has 13 amino acids. The CDR3 DNA sequence: TGTGCCAGTAGTATCGCAATCACCTACGAGCAGTACTTC. Translating gives CASSIAITYEQYF.

With respect to this clonotype: This may arise from a read error, as a much more abundant clone is one base away. A read error is likely, as this CDR3 ends without the conserved phenylalanine or tryptophan. The chain joins TRBV12-3 or TRBV12-4 to TRBJ2-3; D is ambiguous. This CDR3 comprises 14 residues. The germline V and J ends were trimmed by 2 bases and 4 bases, with 10 bases remaining between them. The CDR3 region is CASSLLGRADTQYL. The CDR3 nucleotides read TGTGCCAGCAGTTTACTGGGTAGGGCAGATACGCAGTATCTT.

This clonotype was detected only a few times. CDR3 in DNA: TGCAGTGCTAGACGGGCGTCGGGGGGCCTACTGTTTTTT. It encodes CSARRASGGLLFF. The chain links TRBV20-1 to TRBJ1-4, with D tentatively TRBD1 (6 bases). The CDR3 has 13 amino acids. Germline CDR1 is DFQATT and CDR2 is SNEGSKA (reference sequence). V lost 2 bases and J 13 bases, leaving 17 bases between the germline ends.